This T cell receptor beta chain comes out of a study of T cells expressing NK-cell markers. Study information: Among the eight sequenced donors, seven tested HCMV-seropositive and one tested seronegative. General observations from the study: These same clonotypes (in a few donors) also led the CD3+CD56-NKG2C+ fraction.

Of note for this clonotype: Its antigen is not known.

Germline lookup yields CDR1 SGHNT and CDR2 YYREEE (reference sequence). The CDR3 runs 15 residues. cDNA encoding TCR beta was synthesized via 5'RACE template switching incorporating UMIs. TCRdb reanalyzed the 5' RACE reads, giving one entry per CDR3 protein sequence and no DNA. The table lists some 280,000 distinct CDR3 sequences, with 0.3% to 0.45% in the top ten. This clonotype originated in a man aged 18 to 30 in good health. The rearrangement uses TRBV5-4 and TRBJ1-1; lacking DNA, the TRBD1 call made by TCRdb goes unchecked. Sample: blood T cells: a sorted CD56 or NKG2C T cell subset, CD4+ or CD8+ T cells, or bulk PBMC T cells (not recorded which). CDR3 region: CASSRDTKEDTEAFF.